The present entry profiles one T cell receptor (beta chain) with its context. These data are taken from a study of T cells after yellow fever vaccination. On the study more broadly: Fractions of limited cellularity were prepared by means of SMART-Seq v4 Ultra Low Input.

Each CDR3 protein is one row after TCRdb ran MiXCR on the 5' RACE reads. The sample has some 110,000 distinct CDR3 sequences, roughly 8.4% seen once. The V segment lost 5 bases and the J segment 5 bases; nucleotides outside the gene matches: 7. Germline V gene lookup returns CDR1 WNHNN and CDR2 SYGVQD (reference sequence). The CDR3 extends over 14 amino acids. J is TRBJ2-3 and V is TRBV10-1; 7 bases agree with TRBD2. The receptor's source is a man younger than 40 who received the YFV17D yellow fever vaccine. The material was CD8+ T cells sorted from PBMCs, obtained 45 days after the yellow fever booster vaccination. CDR3 sequence: CASSNAREGDTQYF. CDR3 bases: TGCGCCAGCAGTAATGCCAGGGAGGGAGATACGCAGTATTTT.